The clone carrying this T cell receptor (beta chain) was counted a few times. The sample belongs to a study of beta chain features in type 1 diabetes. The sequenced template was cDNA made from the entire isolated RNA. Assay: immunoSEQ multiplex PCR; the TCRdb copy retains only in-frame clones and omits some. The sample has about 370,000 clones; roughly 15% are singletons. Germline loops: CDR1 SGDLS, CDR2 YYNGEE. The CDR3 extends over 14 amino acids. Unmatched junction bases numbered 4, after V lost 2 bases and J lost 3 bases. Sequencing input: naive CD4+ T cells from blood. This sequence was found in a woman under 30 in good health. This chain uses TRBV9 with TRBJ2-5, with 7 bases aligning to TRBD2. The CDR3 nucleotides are TGTGCCAGCAGCGTCTCTAGCGGTAAAGAGACCCAGTACTTC. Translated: CASSVSSGKETQYF. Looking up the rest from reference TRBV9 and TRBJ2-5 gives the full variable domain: DSGVTQTPKHLITATGQRVTLRCSPRSGDLSVYWYQQSLDQGLQFLIQYYNGEERAKGNILERFSAQQFPDLHSELNLSSLELGDSALYFCASSVSSGKETQYFGPGTRLLVL.